Below, one T cell receptor beta chain is given with its context. Clones were read by immunoSEQ multiplex PCR, and TCRdb kept only the in-frame ones, dropping some. The table shows 30,000 to 40,000 clones, with roughly 84% occurring only once. The data derive from a study of blood T cell repertoires in COVID-19. V lost 4 bases and J lost 2, with 13 bases in between. The CDR3 totals 15 residues. CDR1 and CDR2 (germline): KGHSH, LQKENI. The sample consisted of peripheral blood. The chain combines TRBV18 with TRBJ2-3, with a tentative D call TRBD1 (5 bases). The receptor's source is a human donor in a cohort sampled during active COVID-19. CDR3 sequence: CASSLRTDITDTQYF. CDR3 in DNA: TGTGCCAGCTCACTTCGGACGGACATCACAGATACGCAGTATTTT.